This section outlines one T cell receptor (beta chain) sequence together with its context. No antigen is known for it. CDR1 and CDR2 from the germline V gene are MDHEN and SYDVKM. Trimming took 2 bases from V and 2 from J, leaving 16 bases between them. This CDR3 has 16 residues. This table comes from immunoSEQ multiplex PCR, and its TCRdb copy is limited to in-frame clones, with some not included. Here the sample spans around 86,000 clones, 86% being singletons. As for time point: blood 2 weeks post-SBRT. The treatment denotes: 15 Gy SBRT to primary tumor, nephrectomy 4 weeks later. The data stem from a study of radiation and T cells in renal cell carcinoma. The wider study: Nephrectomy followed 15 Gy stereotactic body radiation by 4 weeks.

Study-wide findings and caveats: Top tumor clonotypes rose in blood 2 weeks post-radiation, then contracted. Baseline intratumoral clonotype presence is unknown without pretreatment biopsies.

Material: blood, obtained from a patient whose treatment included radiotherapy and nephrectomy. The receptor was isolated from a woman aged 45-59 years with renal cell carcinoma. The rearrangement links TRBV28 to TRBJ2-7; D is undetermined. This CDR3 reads CASSLSFLRRPYEQYF. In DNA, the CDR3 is TGTGCCAGCAGTTTAAGTTTTCTCCGGCGGCCCTACGAGCAGTACTTC.